The T cell receptor beta chain described here comes from a study of identical twins (dated by TCRdb to the mid-2010s). Notes on the research overall: To test whether fetal clonotypes persist, this study deep-sequenced TCR alpha and beta repertoires from monozygotic twins, from unrelated adults of various ages, and from cord blood. To rule out contamination, the twin experiments were replicated at different times with different library preparation protocols. What the study reported, not specific to this receptor: Conclusions relied on cross-sectional statistical analysis, since the same donors could not be followed over many years. Out-of-frame TCR alpha sharing in monozygotic twins was systematically underestimated by recombination models, whereas sharing between unrelated individuals was in agreement with the recombination models. Fewer insertions were carried by abundant cord blood beta clonotypes, a similar but weaker trend appeared in young adult naive repertoires, and no such trend appeared in memory repertoires. Out-of-frame TCR alpha sequences shared between twins showed an excess of low generation-probability sequences compared with coincidental sharing between unrelated individuals. A weaker excess of twin sharing was found in beta out-of-frame sequences because the signal-to-noise ratio was lowered by fewer shared sequences. Invariant T cells such as MAIT and iNKT could partly confound zero-insertion analyses, though diverse VJ usage argued against this for most clonotypes.

This clonotype has only a few counts. The specificity of this receptor is unknown. The record has no base qualities; no much larger clone is one base away. CDR1 and CDR2 are drawn from the germline V gene: KGHDR, SFDVKD. Spanning cysteine to phenylalanine, the CDR3 consists of 15 amino acids. Only CDR3 DNA is held: 45 bases, read in frame from base 1. The germline ends are 9 bases apart after V is trimmed by 4 bases and J by 0 bases. Receptor amplification or capture employed 5' RACE. The run used an Illumina HiSeq 2000. Template switching introduced a universal primer binding site; the final cDNA contained a unique molecular identifier, enabling accurate counting of TCR cDNA molecules. First-strand cDNA for TCR alpha and beta chains was synthesized from specific primers in the conserved constant-segment region. To control for contamination, every cDNA library carried two barcodes: a SMART-Mk sample barcode plus Illumina barcodes. Two successive PCR steps introduced TruSeq adapter sequences along with Illumina sample barcodes. The TCR alpha and beta cDNA libraries were sequenced on the Illumina HiSeq platform using custom primers. From the authors' description of their analysis: MiGEC processed the raw reads to extract unique molecular identifiers, while MiXCR was used to determine the CDR3 positions. Recombination models were inferred per individual with the repgenHMM and IGoR tools using an EM algorithm. The tcR package in R was used for shared clonotype analysis, with sharing normalized by the product of cloneset sizes. To study raw recombination without the effects of thymic and clonal selection, out-of-frame nonproductive sequences were analyzed. TCRdb's own reprocessing of the public reads used fastp at Q25 and MiXCR and kept productive beta chains. Under each unique CDR3 protein, matching rows form one entry showing the most common genes and DNA. Here the V and J calls rest on TCRdb's processing, not on the authors' analysis. This sample lists some 230,000 distinct CDR3 sequences; 6% to 7% were detected once. The ten largest clones represent just over 14% of the sample.

Every donor in the study was a healthy Caucasian. Three pairs of female monozygotic twins, all aged roughly 18 to 29 years, made up the twin cohort. Positive isolation kits from Invitrogen were used to isolate CD4+ and CD8+ T cell populations. The data were also submitted as part of a second study, on T cells expressing NK-cell markers. As that second paper reports: Three sorted T-cell subsets (CD3+CD56+NKG2C+, CD3+CD56+NKG2C- and CD3+CD56-NKG2C+) from seven to nine donors had their TCR beta-chain repertoires profiled. Among the eight sequenced donors, seven were HCMV-seropositive and one was HCMV-seronegative. In several experiments an anti-gammadeltaTCR antibody was added to restrict sorting to alphabetaTCR-expressing T cells. In six donors, the dominant CD3+CD56+NKG2C+ clonotypes were among the top 10 CD8+ clonotypes and accounted for about 1.0-7.5% of CD8+ T cells. Those dominant clonotypes were again the most abundant among CD3+CD56-NKG2C+ cells in several donors, at roughly 25-65%. Whether the expanded NKG2C-expressing T cell clones were specific for HCMV antigens was left unclear. The study sequenced eight donors, all healthy volunteers chosen at random: three men and five women. To determine HCMV serostatus, a commercial ELISA kit was used to detect HCMV-specific IgG in serum. MIGEC handled demultiplexing of the reads and grouping by UMI, while MiTCR was used to assemble and quantify clonotypes. Only TCR cDNA sequences supported by at least two reads were kept to exclude erroneous sequences. The tcR package was used for downstream repertoire analysis, and clonotypes were matched between fractions using CDR3 nucleotide sequence together with V segment. Antigen specificity was annotated against VDJdb with VDJmatch, allowing one amino acid substitution in CDR3.

This clonotype was sampled from a woman between 18 and 29 years old in good health. The sequenced sample was CD8+ T cells sorted from blood. This receptor chain uses TRBV24-1 and TRBJ2-1, with the D segment identity uncertain. CDR3 protein: CATSEGFSSYNEQFF. The sequence in DNA is TGTGCCACCAGTGAGGGTTTTAGCTCCTACAATGAGCAGTTCTTC.